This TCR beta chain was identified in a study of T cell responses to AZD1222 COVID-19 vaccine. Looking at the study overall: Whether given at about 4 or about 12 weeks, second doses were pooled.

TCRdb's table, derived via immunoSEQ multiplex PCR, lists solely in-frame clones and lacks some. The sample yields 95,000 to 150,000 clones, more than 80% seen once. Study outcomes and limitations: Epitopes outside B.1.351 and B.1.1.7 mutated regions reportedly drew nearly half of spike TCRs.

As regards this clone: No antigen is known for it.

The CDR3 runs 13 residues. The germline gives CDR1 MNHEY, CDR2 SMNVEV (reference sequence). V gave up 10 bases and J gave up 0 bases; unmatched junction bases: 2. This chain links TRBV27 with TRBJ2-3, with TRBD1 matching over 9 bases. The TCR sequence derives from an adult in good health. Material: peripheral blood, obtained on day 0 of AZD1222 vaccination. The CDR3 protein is CAIGTGSTDTQYF. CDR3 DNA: TGTGCCATAGGGACAGGGAGCACAGATACGCAGTATTTT.